The T cell receptor beta chain described here comes from a study of T cell responses to AZD1222 COVID-19 vaccine. Broader study findings: Repertoire samples came only from after the peak T cell response.

V was pared by 8 bases and J by 4 bases, with 8 bases of the junction left unmatched. The CDR3 totals 14 residues. Germline V CDR1 and CDR2: MNHEY, SMNVEV (reference sequence). A note on this clone: Its cognate antigen is unknown.

Generated by immunoSEQ multiplex PCR, the TCRdb table keeps only in-frame clones and is missing some. The table lists roughly 120,000 clones, 88% of them singletons, with 4% to 5.5% in the top ten. This sequence was found in an adult in good health. The V and J genes are TRBV27 and TRBJ1-5, with TRBD1 matching over 7 bases. Here the sequenced sample was peripheral blood, taken on day 0 of AZD1222 vaccination. CDR3 protein: CASWPGQINQPQHF. The DNA of the CDR3 is TGTGCCAGCTGGCCGGGACAGATAAATCAGCCCCAGCATTTT.